These T cell receptor beta chains were read from a single sample in a study of T cells in Graves' hyperthyroidism and ophthalmopathy. TCRdb re-called the multiplex PCR reads through MiXCR, storing one row per CDR3 protein. The data contain roughly 240,000 distinct CDR3 sequences, around 15% of them singletons. Sequenced input: blood. Every receptor here comes from a woman under 30 with Graves' ophthalmopathy. Both conserved end residues are trimmed from each CDR3. The D gene is left open where the match is weak. Expanded clones get a size class; other rows say once, few or many, or leave the size out.

j_call: TRBJ2-3
v_call: TRBV7-2
d_call: -
clone_size: many
cdr3_aa: ASSLVRESGDTQY

j_call: TRBJ2-3
v_call: TRBV28
d_call: TRBD2
clone_size: many
cdr3_aa: ASTKAGGFDTQY

j_call: TRBJ2-1
v_call: TRBV14
d_call: TRBD1
clone_size: -
cdr3_aa: ASSSDRGRAEQF

j_call: TRBJ2-7
v_call: TRBV9
d_call: TRBD1
clone_size: few
cdr3_aa: ASSVDWDRIYEQY

j_call: TRBJ2-7
v_call: TRBV27
d_call: TRBD1
clone_size: many
cdr3_aa: ASSYSDRVVEQY

j_call: TRBJ2-7
v_call: TRBV13
d_call: -
clone_size: many
cdr3_aa: ASSFRVGEYEQY

j_call: TRBJ1-2
v_call: TRBV20-1
d_call: -
clone_size: many
cdr3_aa: SARRAGYT

j_call: TRBJ2-5
v_call: TRBV7-9
d_call: -
clone_size: many
cdr3_aa: ASSELSRELKETQY

j_call: TRBJ2-2
v_call: TRBV11-2
d_call: -
clone_size: many
cdr3_aa: ASTLIVWARRRELF

j_call: TRBJ1-2
v_call: TRBV4-2
d_call: -
clone_size: few
cdr3_aa: ASNDWDRTNYGYT

j_call: TRBJ2-2
v_call: TRBV12-3/TRBV12-4
d_call: TRBD2
clone_size: many
cdr3_aa: ASSYSGRAAGELF

j_call: TRBJ2-2
v_call: TRBV29-1
d_call: -
clone_size: few
cdr3_aa: SVAGANTGELF

j_call: TRBJ2-5
v_call: TRBV7-2
d_call: TRBD2
clone_size: many
cdr3_aa: ASSSAAGDAETQY

j_call: TRBJ1-1
v_call: TRBV10-3
d_call: -
clone_size: many
cdr3_aa: AIRLSTGLGTEAF

j_call: TRBJ2-3
v_call: TRBV3-1
d_call: -
clone_size: few
cdr3_aa: ASSQDLAIAGDTQY

j_call: TRBJ2-7
v_call: TRBV6-1
d_call: -
clone_size: many
cdr3_aa: ASRPDYYEQY

j_call: TRBJ1-2
v_call: TRBV24-1
d_call: -
clone_size: many
cdr3_aa: ATSDPGTSSNYGYT

j_call: TRBJ1-2
v_call: TRBV27
d_call: -
clone_size: many
cdr3_aa: ASSLAGQGYGYT

j_call: TRBJ1-1
v_call: TRBV7-9
d_call: -
clone_size: many
cdr3_aa: ASSPQLDTEAF

j_call: TRBJ2-7
v_call: TRBV12-3/TRBV12-4
d_call: TRBD1
clone_size: many
cdr3_aa: ASSLVGTGGYEQY

j_call: TRBJ2-2
v_call: TRBV12-3/TRBV12-4
d_call: TRBD1
clone_size: many
cdr3_aa: ASRLRRTGNFANTGELF

j_call: TRBJ2-1
v_call: TRBV12-3/TRBV12-4
d_call: TRBD2
clone_size: many
cdr3_aa: ASSRTSGSGEQF

j_call: TRBJ1-2
v_call: TRBV6-2/TRBV6-3
d_call: -
clone_size: many
cdr3_aa: ASSYGDRYGYT

j_call: TRBJ2-3
v_call: TRBV10-3
d_call: TRBD2
clone_size: many
cdr3_aa: AISAFGPTSGGSRSTDTQY

j_call: TRBJ2-1
v_call: TRBV20-1
d_call: TRBD2
clone_size: many
cdr3_aa: SASHSGRGDEQF

j_call: TRBJ1-2
v_call: TRBV2
d_call: -
clone_size: many
cdr3_aa: ASSDVAAGANANYGYT

j_call: TRBJ1-1
v_call: TRBV18
d_call: -
clone_size: -
cdr3_aa: ASSPIIVSGNTEAF

j_call: TRBJ2-1
v_call: TRBV28
d_call: -
clone_size: -
cdr3_aa: ASSLGSGEQF

j_call: TRBJ2-1
v_call: TRBV20-1
d_call: -
clone_size: many
cdr3_aa: SALKQGRSSYNEQF

j_call: TRBJ2-7
v_call: TRBV20-1
d_call: -
clone_size: many
cdr3_aa: SALNSYEQY

j_call: TRBJ1-2
v_call: TRBV4-1
d_call: -
clone_size: many
cdr3_aa: ASSQGRGTTYHRDGYT

j_call: TRBJ2-3
v_call: TRBV28
d_call: -
clone_size: many
cdr3_aa: ASSLSDFAPSNTDTQY

j_call: TRBJ1-1
v_call: TRBV28
d_call: TRBD1
clone_size: many
cdr3_aa: ASSSGQGVAEAF

j_call: TRBJ2-1
v_call: TRBV15
d_call: -
clone_size: many
cdr3_aa: ATSPRRPYNEQF

j_call: TRBJ2-1
v_call: TRBV6-4
d_call: -
clone_size: -
cdr3_aa: ASIPGSSDNEQF

j_call: TRBJ1-1
v_call: TRBV7-3
d_call: -
clone_size: many
cdr3_aa: ASSFVQDSGSF

j_call: TRBJ2-3
v_call: TRBV20-1
d_call: TRBD1
clone_size: many
cdr3_aa: STRGQMGADTQY

j_call: TRBJ2-2
v_call: TRBV3-1
d_call: -
clone_size: many
cdr3_aa: ASSQLDINTGELF

j_call: TRBJ2-4
v_call: TRBV2
d_call: TRBD1
clone_size: many
cdr3_aa: ASSGQGGKNIQY

j_call: TRBJ1-1
v_call: TRBV19
d_call: -
clone_size: many
cdr3_aa: ATTARANTEAF

j_call: TRBJ2-1
v_call: TRBV20-1
d_call: TRBD2
clone_size: many
cdr3_aa: SARVLAGSYNEQF

j_call: TRBJ2-2
v_call: TRBV7-6
d_call: -
clone_size: many
cdr3_aa: ASSQARGGTGELF

j_call: TRBJ1-2
v_call: TRBV9
d_call: -
clone_size: many
cdr3_aa: ASSGARGDNYGYT

j_call: TRBJ2-6
v_call: TRBV12-3/TRBV12-4
d_call: -
clone_size: many
cdr3_aa: ASSLWGSGANVLT

j_call: TRBJ2-1
v_call: TRBV2
d_call: -
clone_size: many
cdr3_aa: ASSGPQGKNNEQF

j_call: TRBJ1-2
v_call: TRBV6-1
d_call: -
clone_size: many
cdr3_aa: ASSLDGSYGYT

j_call: TRBJ2-5
v_call: TRBV11-2
d_call: TRBD1
clone_size: many
cdr3_aa: ASSHVQGRETQY

j_call: TRBJ1-4
v_call: TRBV27
d_call: -
clone_size: many
cdr3_aa: ASSLWDTREKLF

j_call: TRBJ2-3
v_call: TRBV15
d_call: -
clone_size: many
cdr3_aa: ATSRDGLATLSTDTQY